This T cell receptor (beta chain) was identified in a study of cytomegalovirus exposure and HLA in healthy donors. Study-wide results and limits: Information on immune exposure was restricted to one variable (CMV serostatus).

V lost 7 bases, J lost 3 bases, and 5 bases stayed unmatched. The germline V gene encodes CDR1 MNHEY and CDR2 SVGAGI. The CDR3 is 14 amino acids. With regard to this clone: Its specificity is unknown.

Researchers ran the PCR with 60 Vbeta and 13 Jbeta primers. Generated by immunoSEQ multiplex PCR, the TCRdb table keeps only in-frame clones and is missing some. Seen here are 110,000 or so clones, over 65% observed once, and the top ten hold roughly 4.2%. The sequence derives from a middle-aged woman in good health and CMV-seropositive. The gene calls are TRBV6-5 and TRBJ2-7, with 11 bases matching TRBD1. Sequenced input: PBMCs. The CDR3 coding sequence is TGTGCCAGCACCACCGGGACAGGGGGCTACGAGCAGTACTTC. Translation gives CASTTGTGGYEQYF.